Below, 17 T cell receptor beta chains from the same sample are listed, as sequenced in a study of OX40 agonist ivuxolimab in advanced cancers. The assay was immunoSEQ multiplex PCR, and TCRdb's table has in-frame clones only and misses some. Here the sample spans tens of thousands of clones, around nine tenths being singletons. Sequencing used CD4+ or CD8+ T cells sorted from blood, obtained in a trial of the OX40 agonist ivuxolimab. The receptor source for this set is an adult with an advanced solid tumor such as melanoma, head and neck, liver or kidney cancer.

V and J are TRBV11-2 and TRBJ1-4; TRBD1 aligns across 7 bases. V shed 1 base, J shed 3 bases, and the junction held 2 bases outside the gene matches. This CDR3 region has 15 residues. Germline V gene lookup returns CDR1 SGHAT and CDR2 FQNNGV. The DNA for the CDR3 is TGTGCCAGCAGCTTAGGGGGACAGCCTAATGAAAAACTGTTTTTT. This gives the protein CASSLGGQPNEKLFF.

The chain recombines TRBV5-1 with TRBJ1-2; maybe TRBD1 (5 bases). From germline, CDR1 is SGHRS and CDR2 YFSETQ. The CDR3 spans 14 residues. V was shortened by 2 bases and J by 4 bases, with 12 bases between the two germline ends. CDR3 sequence: CASSFDSFTYGYTF. For the CDR3, the DNA is TGCGCCAGCAGCTTCGACAGTTTCACCTATGGCTACACCTTC.

About this clone: One end of the junction is discordant with germline, which a read error may explain. Within the sample, other DNA sequences also encode this same CDR3. V and J are TRBV6-5 and TRBJ2-2; D is possibly TRBD1 or TRBD2 (6 bases each). In germline, CDR1 is MNHEY, CDR2 SVGAGI. The CDR3 is 12 residues long. The CDR3 loop is CALGGGPGELFF. The DNA for the CDR3 is TGTGCCTTGGGGGGCGGCCCCGGGGAGCTGTTCTTT.

The V call is TRBV6-1, the J call TRBJ1-5; D may be TRBD1 (6 bases). This CDR3 is 17 amino acids long. V was cut by 4 bases and J by 0 bases, with 16 bases left in between. CDR1 is MNHNS and CDR2 is SASEGT in the germline V gene. Written as DNA, the CDR3 is TGTGCCAGCAGTGCACTGCCGGGGGGGGCTAGCAATCAGCCCCAGCATTTT. Translation gives CASSALPGGASNQPQHF.

V and J are TRBV9 and TRBJ2-1; D may correspond to TRBD1 or TRBD2 (5 bases each). Germline V gene sequence: CDR1 SGDLS, CDR2 YYNGEE. The V gene lost 0 bases and the J gene lost 2 bases, with 9 bases spanning the gap. The CDR3 covers 15 residues. CDR3 DNA sequence: TGTGCCAGCAGCGTAGACGGGGCGACCTACAATGAGCAGTTCTTC. It codes for CASSVDGATYNEQFF.

This clone has only a few counts. The chain has TRBV9 and TRBJ1-1; no clear D gene. V gave up 0 bases and J gave up 2 bases, with 5 bases separating them. The CDR3 runs 13 residues. In germline, CDR1 is SGDLS, CDR2 YYNGEE. The CDR3 loop reads CASSVELNTEAFF. CDR3 bases: TGTGCCAGCAGCGTAGAGCTAAACACTGAAGCTTTCTTT.

The chain combines TRBV6-1 with TRBJ1-1; D call uncertain. Germline CDR1 MNHNS, CDR2 SASEGT. Trimming took off 6 bases at V and 0 bases at J, with 8 bases between the two ends. CDR3 length equals 13 residues. The CDR3 loop reads CASRRGMNTEAFF. CDR3 DNA: TGTGCCAGCAGGCGGGGAATGAACACTGAAGCTTTCTTT.

Only one count was recorded for this clone. V and J are TRBV5-6 and TRBJ2-2; D remains unclear. This CDR3 is built from 12 residues. V was pared by 6 bases and J by 3 bases, with 6 bases between. Per germline, CDR1 SGHDT and CDR2 YYEEEE. This CDR3 reads CASTLYTGELFF. The CDR3 nucleotides are TGTGCCAGCACCCTCTACACCGGGGAGCTGTTTTTT.

This clone was detected a few times. This chain connects TRBV7-6 to TRBJ2-5, with a tentative D call TRBD2 (5 bases). This CDR3 region has 14 residues. The V end was cut by 3 bases, the J end by 4 bases, with 12 bases between. CDR1 and CDR2 from the germline V gene are SGHVS and FNYEAQ. The CDR3 DNA reads as TGTGCCAGCAGCTTCCGGACTTCACGAGAGACCCAGTACTTC. It translates to CASSFRTSRETQYF.

This CDR3 reads CAWSRGLAGGPSTDTQYF. CDR3 DNA sequence: TGTGCCTGGAGTCGAGGACTAGCGGGGGGGCCGAGCACAGATACGCAGTATTTT. This chain links TRBV30 with TRBJ2-3; TRBD2 matches 15 bases. The CDR3 sequence is 18 residues long. V lost 2 bases, J lost 0 bases, and 6 bases stayed unmatched. Germline values: CDR1 GTSNPN, CDR2 SVGIG (reference sequence).

For the CDR3, the DNA is TGTGCCAGCAGTTCCGGACAGGGGGCCTACGAGCAGTACTTC. This translates into CASSSGQGAYEQYF. The chain links TRBV6-5 to TRBJ2-7, with 10 bases lining up with TRBD1. This CDR3 is built from 14 residues. After removal of 4 bases from V and 2 bases from J, the junction contained 2 bases not matched to a gene. Germline V lookup: CDR1 MNHEY, CDR2 SVGAGI.

V usage is TRBV30 and J usage is TRBJ2-4; possible D gene TRBD1, 6 bases. The CDR3 covers 14 residues. Germline values: CDR1 GTSNPN, CDR2 SVGIG (reference sequence). V was trimmed by 1 base and J by 3 bases, leaving 10 bases between them. Written as DNA, the CDR3 is TGTGCCTGGAGTGCAGGGGTTAACAAAAACATTCAGTACTTC. Amino acids: CAWSAGVNKNIQYF.

This chain joins TRBV30 and TRBJ1-1; 7 positions match TRBD1. J lost 4 bases, V lost 5 bases, and 7 bases had no gene match. The germline CDR1 and CDR2 sequences are GTSNPN and SVGIG (reference sequence). The CDR3 runs to 13 residues. As DNA, the CDR3 is TGTGCCTGGGCCCTAGGGGGCGGCACTGAAGCTTTCTTT. Translation gives CAWALGGGTEAFF. Full variable domain (rest looked up from reference TRBV30 and TRBJ1-1): SQTIHQWPATLVQPVGSPLSLECTVEGTSNPNLYWYRQAAGRGLQLLFYSVGIGQISSEVPQNLSASRPQDRQFILSSKKLLLSDSGFYLCAWALGGGTEAFFGQGTRLTVV.

V is TRBV2 and J is TRBJ1-2; the match to TRBD1 covers 7 bases. CDR3 size: 15 residues. V lost 4 bases and J lost 0; bases outside the gene matches: 5. CDR1 is SNHLY and CDR2 is FYNNEI in the germline V gene. The CDR3 bases are TGTGCCAGCAGTGTCCGGGACAGCCCTAACTATGGCTACACCTTC. Translation: CASSVRDSPNYGYTF.

The CDR3 spells CASSPPGAGGPNNEQFF. In DNA form, the CDR3 reads TGTGCCAGCTCACCACCCGGAGCGGGGGGGCCGAACAATGAGCAGTTCTTC. This chain links TRBV18 with TRBJ2-1, with 10 bases identical to TRBD2. The CDR3 is 17 residues long. J was trimmed by 5 bases and V by 0 bases; bases with no gene match: 7. CDR1 KGHSH and CDR2 LQKENI come from the germline V gene.

This clone was detected only once. The gene calls are TRBV19 and TRBJ1-1; D may be TRBD1 (6 bases). The CDR3 totals 14 residues. Germline CDR1 reads LNHDA; CDR2 reads SQIVND (reference sequence). Trimming took 10 bases from V and 3 from J, leaving 18 bases between them. CDR3 coding DNA: TGTGCCACCCGCGAGGGGGGCAGACACACTGAAGCTTTCTTT. Protein sequence: CATREGGRHTEAFF.

The chain employs TRBV6-1 and TRBJ1-4; no reliable D call. Trimming removed 5 bases from V and 4 bases from J, with 14 bases in between. Per germline, CDR1 MNHNS and CDR2 SASEGT. This CDR3 is 15 amino acids long. The CDR3 sequence is CASSTHSNYNEKLFF. The CDR3 coding sequence is TGTGCCAGCAGTACCCACTCGAACTATAATGAAAAACTGTTTTTT.